The 5 T cell receptor beta chains below were found in one sample sequenced in a study of blood T cells in healthy people across ages. A J-beta primer mix and a sample-barcoded 5' primer were used in a second PCR of roughly 6 to 12 cycles. In TCRdb, the 5' RACE reads were re-called with MiXCR into one record per CDR3 protein. The sample carries about 780,000 distinct CDR3 sequences, roughly 46% recorded once. Sequencing was done on a sample of blood. The receptors shown here come from a man older than 75 in good health.

The chain recombines TRBV5-1 with TRBJ1-2; D call uncertain. This CDR3 comprises 13 residues. Trimming shortened V by 4 bases and J by 4 bases, and 11 bases separated the two germline ends. Germline V lookup: CDR1 SGHRS, CDR2 YFSETQ. CDR3 sequence: CASSTPDIYGYTF. The CDR3, as DNA: TGCGCCAGCAGCACTCCAGACATCTATGGCTACACCTTC.

The CDR3: CASSRNLNEQFF. The CDR3 DNA reads as TGTGCCAGCAGTCGTAATCTCAATGAGCAGTTCTTC. The genes are TRBV2 and TRBJ2-1; D is ambiguous. With 5 bases removed from V and 6 bases from J, the gap between germline ends came to 8 bases. CDR1 is SNHLY, CDR2 FYNNEI, per germline. This CDR3 region has 12 residues.

V usage is TRBV7-2 and J usage is TRBJ2-1, with D unclear. The V gene lost 5 bases and the J gene lost 6 bases, with 14 bases spanning the gap. The CDR3 is 14 residues long. In germline, CDR1 is SGHTA, CDR2 FQGNSA. The CDR3, as DNA: TGTGCCAGCAGCGCACATGGGTTGGGCAATGAGCAGTTCTTC. Translated, it gives CASSAHGLGNEQFF.

This clonotype has ten or more counts. V is TRBV7-3 and J is TRBJ2-1; 7 bases match TRBD2. The V segment lost 0 bases and the J segment 8 bases; nucleotides outside the gene matches: 7. Germline assignment: CDR1 SGHTA and CDR2 FQGTGA. CDR3 length: 15 residues. The CDR3 bases are TGTGCCAGCAGCTTAACGGCGGGAGAAATCGATGAGCAGTTCTTC. Residues: CASSLTAGEIDEQFF.

This clonotype was seen more than once but under ten times. The V gene is TRBV5-5, the J gene TRBJ2-7, with D perhaps assigned TRBD1 or TRBD2 (5 bases each). This CDR3 spans 13 amino acids. V was clipped by 4 bases and J by 4 bases, with 12 bases between them. The germline V gene has CDR1 SGHKS and CDR2 YYEKEE (reference sequence). CDR3 residues: CASSRGPLYEQYF. Written as DNA, the CDR3 is TGTGCCAGCAGCAGGGGACCCCTATACGAGCAGTACTTC.